This T cell receptor beta chain was recovered during a study of a mutant IDH1 vaccine in newly diagnosed glioma (dated by TCRdb to 2020 to 2022). For the wider study: Patients were given eight vaccinations, in weeks 1, 3, 5, 7, 11, 15, 19 and 23, which matched visits V03 through V10. Vaccination was initiated 4-6 weeks after radiotherapy alone, or concurrently with temozolomide cycles in the chemotherapy-containing groups. Of the 32 patients who were treated, approximately 60% were male and roughly 40% were female, and the mean age was approximately 40 years. Prior to enrollment, patients had been given standard therapy consisting of radiotherapy alone, temozolomide alone, or radiochemotherapy with temozolomide, with the combination given to most patients. Peripheral blood samples were drawn at six visits, namely V03 (baseline), V05, V07, V10, V12 and V13. For exploratory analyses, fewer than 30 treated patients had longitudinal TCRB deep sequencing done wherever samples were available. General conclusions and limits of the study: Vaccine-induced immune responses across multiple MHC alleles were detected in roughly 94% of patients. Selection of PBMC samples for TCRB deep sequencing was based on availability. It was noted by the authors that analyses of patient blood samples could not be reproduced owing to sample limitations. Changes in the top peripheral T cell clonotypes picked up by TCRB sequencing did not appear to be linked to pseudoprogression.

Library preparation was by the immunoSEQ multiplex PCR assay. The hsTCRB Kit was used according to the manufacturer's protocol to amplify rearranged TCR beta chain sequences. An Illumina MiSeq was used to sequence the TCRB libraries. Turning to the authors' computational methods: Demultiplexing, trimming and gene mapping were performed with the kit vendor's proprietary platform. TCRdb limited this immuneACCESS table to in-frame rearrangements with V and J called. A share of clones is missing; checked studies link under half to unresolved V genes, and the rest is unexplained. The V and J calls and clone size are taken from that table; D and trimming were inferred from the DNA. The sample contains under 150,000 clones, roughly 90% of them found a single time. Of the sample, roughly 0.57% is held by the ten largest clones. The germline V gene (reference sequence) sets CDR1 to SEHNR and CDR2 to FQNEAQ. Trimmed from V: 1 base; trimmed from J: 3 bases; junction bases lacking a gene match: 7. The CDR3 spans 16 residues, from the cysteine through the phenylalanine. Just CDR3 DNA is preserved here, 48 bases in frame from base 1.

Note on this clone: Its antigen is currently not known. The sample holds no much larger clone one base away, and base qualities are not on file.

Sample time point, as interpreted from the label and publication: week 11, during vaccination. Each vaccine dose, consisting of 300 ug of a 20-mer mutant IDH1 peptide in Montanide, was administered subcutaneously with topical imiquimod. Donors had newly diagnosed WHO grade 3 or 4 IDH1-mutant astrocytomas with loss of nuclear ATRX. The samples were drawn from NOA16, a multicentre, single-arm, open-label phase I trial in Germany that tested a mutant IDH1 peptide vaccine in humans for the first time. The DNeasy Blood and Tissue Kit was used to extract genomic DNA from EDTA blood for TCRB sequencing. The rearrangement joined TRBV7-9 to TRBJ1-2, with 8 junctional bases fitting TRBD1. Here the sequenced sample was PBMCs, taken from a glioma patient whose treatment included an IDH1 peptide vaccine. The clonotype was recovered from a woman in her 50s with glioma. The nucleotide sequence is given as TGTGCCAGCAGCTTAGAACCGGACAGGGATGACTATGGCTACACCTTC. This is translated as CASSLEPDRDDYGYTF.